This entry features one TCR beta chain sequence. This entry is derived from a study of beta chain features in type 1 diabetes. The ends lost 5 bases at V and 0 bases at J; junction bases unmatched: 7. The CDR3 totals 15 residues. From germline, CDR1 is SGHVS and CDR2 FQNEAQ. Sequencing targeted expressed TCRB transcripts, as all isolated RNA had been reverse transcribed. Generated by immunoSEQ multiplex PCR, the TCRdb table keeps only in-frame clones and is missing some. The sample records 350,000 to 450,000 clones, around 16% being singletons. The source material was naive CD4+ T cells from blood. This sequence joins TRBV7-8 and TRBJ2-7, with TRBD1 matching 7 bases. The origin of this receptor is a young woman in good health. Written as DNA, the CDR3 is TGTGCCAGCAGCCGCGGACAGGCCCTCTCCTACGAGCAGTACTTC. Translation gives CASSRGQALSYEQYF. The variable domain in full, completed from reference TRBV7-8 and TRBJ2-7, reads GAGVSQSPRYKVAKRGQDVALRCDPISGHVSLFWYQQALGQGPEFLTYFQNEAQLDKSGLPSDRFFAERPEGSVSTLKIQRTQQEDSAVYLCASSRGQALSYEQYFGPGTRLTVT.